A selection of T cell receptor beta chains follows, all from one sample in a study of blood T cell repertoires in COVID-19. Libraries were prepared by immunoSEQ multiplex PCR; TCRdb keeps only in-frame clonotypes and omits some of them. The table has more than 250,000 clones, 83% seen once. The specimen sequenced was peripheral blood. These receptor sequences come from a woman in her forties or fifties with acute or convalescent COVID-19. Both conserved end residues are part of each CDR3. A D gene is named only where the DNA matches it firmly.

d_call v_call cdr3_aa
. TRBV12-3/TRBV12-4 CASRRYGEAFF
TRBD1 TRBV2 CASSAYRDSVLGGYTF
TRBD1 TRBV15 CATSRGKTGDEAFF
TRBD2 TRBV28 CASSTGGATGELFF
. TRBV5-1 CASRDGQPNTEAFF
. TRBV4-1 CASSQDGRGWYGYTF
. TRBV6-1 CASSEGTAFYNEQFF
. TRBV18 CASSPPLSGTLGANVLTF
. TRBV10-1 CASSVTGQTEAFF
. TRBV18 CASSRGGSSNQPQHF
TRBD2 TRBV2 CASSEGPSGRSKEQFF
. TRBV27 CASSPSDGSSYNEQFF
TRBD1 TRBV10-3 CAISERQGNSPLHF
TRBD2 TRBV7-3 CASSLTHGGRLAETSEGRVF
. TRBV28 CASRAWTATNYGYTF
TRBD2 TRBV4-3 CASSQIAGSTDTQYF
. TRBV6-4 CASSDIIKGPQYF
. TRBV6-1 CASSERTSMNSEAFF
TRBD1 TRBV11-2 CASSTGQGAQPQHF
TRBD1 TRBV7-9 CASSRPGQYSLAYEQYF
. TRBV12-1 CASSLKLKSGRPEKLFF
. TRBV5-6 CASSSLGAEGNSPLHF
. TRBV3-1/TRBV3-2 CASSQESPPKPHQPQHF
. TRBV30 CAWSVGLPSYNEQFF
TRBD2 TRBV7-9 CASSLAAGGLPDTQYF
. TRBV3-1/TRBV3-2 CASSRSVSGNTIYF
. TRBV5-4 CASSVGVSTGELFF
. TRBV19 CASSIGRELRGYTF
. TRBV27 CASSRLATLNTEAFF
. TRBV19 CASSIPGRSNQPQHF
TRBD2 TRBV24-1 CATSSGREGPSEQYF
. TRBV24-1 CATADSHSNQPQHF
TRBD2 TRBV18 CASSPGLAGYTGELFF
TRBD1 TRBV7-6 CASSSQGGNQPQHF
. TRBV7-2 CATSSSGLRNGELFF
. TRBV30 CAWSVSSVGDTQYF
. TRBV30 CAWSVLRENPNQPQHF